This entry is about one T cell receptor (beta chain). This specimen comes from a study of blood T cell repertoires in COVID-19. For the study at large: Italy, Spain and the United States were the sources of the convalescent and acute COVID-19 samples. T cells, B-cell-depleted T cells, or PBMCs supplied cDNA or gDNA.

The V segment lost 0 bases and the J segment 5 bases; nucleotides outside the gene matches: 10. This CDR3 has 18 residues. The V gene's germline CDR1 is KGHSH and CDR2 LQKENI. Only in-frame clones appear in the TCRdb table, and some are missing; sequencing was by immunoSEQ multiplex PCR. The sample lists fewer than 350,000 clones; around 90% were seen once. Sequencing was performed on peripheral blood. The TCR comes from a man between 18 and 29 years old with active or convalescent COVID-19. V and J are TRBV18 and TRBJ2-3; TRBD2 matches 11 bases. The CDR3 sequence: CASSPPVAGGPDKDTQYF. In DNA form, the CDR3 reads TGTGCCAGCTCACCACCCGTAGCGGGGGGGCCGGATAAAGATACGCAGTATTTT.